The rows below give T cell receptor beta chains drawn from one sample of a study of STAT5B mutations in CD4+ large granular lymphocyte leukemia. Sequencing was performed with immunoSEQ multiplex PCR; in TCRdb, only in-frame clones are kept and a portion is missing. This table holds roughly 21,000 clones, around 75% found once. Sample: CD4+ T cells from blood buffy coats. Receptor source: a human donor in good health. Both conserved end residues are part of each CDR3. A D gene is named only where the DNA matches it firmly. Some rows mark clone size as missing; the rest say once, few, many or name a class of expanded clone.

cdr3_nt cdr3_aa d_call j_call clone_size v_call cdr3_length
TGTGCCAGTAGTATAGATTGGCGGAATTCGCCCCTCCACTTT CASSIDWRNSPLHF . TRBJ1-6 few TRBV19 14
TGTGCCAGCAGTTCGACAGGAAGCACAGATACGCAGTATTTT CASSSTGSTDTQYF . TRBJ2-3 . TRBV6-5 14
TGTGCCAGTAGTATGGGACCGGGAGAGACCCAGTACTTC CASSMGPGETQYF . TRBJ2-5 . TRBV19 13
TGTGCCAGCAGCAGAGTGCCGGGACAGGGTGTGAGCACTGAAGCTTTCTTT CASSRVPGQGVSTEAFF TRBD1 TRBJ1-1 . TRBV5-5 17
TGCAGCGTGTCGACAGGAGGTGTGAACACTGAAGCTTTCTTT CSVSTGGVNTEAFF . TRBJ1-1 few TRBV29-1 14
TGTGCCAGCAGTGGTTTATACGAGCAGTACTTC CASSGLYEQYF . TRBJ2-7 . TRBV25-1 11
TGTGCCAGCAGCCTCTCGGGGACAGGGCTTTCTGGAAACACCATATATTTT CASSLSGTGLSGNTIYF TRBD1 TRBJ1-3 . TRBV13 17
TGTGCCAGCGACCAGGGAACAGGGGACAATCAGCCCCAGCATTTT CASDQGTGDNQPQHF TRBD1 TRBJ1-5 . TRBV6-6 15
TGTGCCATCAGTGAGTCTACAGGGGGACAGGCTTTCTTT CAISESTGGQAFF TRBD1 TRBJ1-1 . TRBV10-3 13
TGCGCCAGCAGCCGGGATACTGCAGCCCGGACCCAGTACTTC CASSRDTAARTQYF . TRBJ2-5 . TRBV4-1 14
TGTGCCAGCAGTGAATACGGGCTAGGGCAGGCTAATGCTGAAGCTTTCTTT CASSEYGLGQANAEAFF . TRBJ1-1 . TRBV2 17
TGTGCCAGCAGCTTACTCTCCCAGGGTACCGGGGAGCTGTTTTTT CASSLLSQGTGELFF . TRBJ2-2 . TRBV7-2 15
TGTGCCAGCAGCCTCCGGTCCCTTGGCGGCTACACCTTC CASSLRSLGGYTF . TRBJ1-2 . TRBV5-6 13
TGTGCCAGCAGCGTAGCGGAAACCTACGAGCAGTACTTC CASSVAETYEQYF . TRBJ2-7 . TRBV9 13
TGTGCCAGCAGTTTTTCTCCTCAGGGGGCGGGGGGCTATGGCTACACCTTC CASSFSPQGAGGYGYTF TRBD1 TRBJ1-2 . TRBV27 17
TGTGCCAGCAGCCGACTTAGAGGGGGGGGGACTGAAGCTTTCTTT CASSRLRGGGTEAFF . TRBJ1-1 . TRBV11-2 15
TGTGCCAGCAGGCATCGGACTAGCCCGAGGGTCGGGGAGCTGTTTTTT CASRHRTSPRVGELFF TRBD2 TRBJ2-2 . TRBV11-3 16
TGTGCCAGCAGTGAGACGGGGGCAACTAATGAAAAACTGTTTTTT CASSETGATNEKLFF . TRBJ1-4 . TRBV2 15
TGTGCCAGCAGTTTTCGTATGCTGGACAGATCCTACGAGCAGTACTTC CASSFRMLDRSYEQYF . TRBJ2-7 few TRBV27 16
TGTGCCACCACTCTTGGGGGCGTTCAAGAGACCCAGTACTTC CATTLGGVQETQYF . TRBJ2-5 . TRBV2 14
TGTGCCAGCAGGGGGGGACGGGCAGGGGCGAGAACTGAAGCTTTCTTT CASRGGRAGARTEAFF . TRBJ1-1 few TRBV2 16
TGTGCCAGCAGCGTAGATGGGACTAGCGGCTACGAGCAGTACTTC CASSVDGTSGYEQYF TRBD2 TRBJ2-7 . TRBV9 15
TGTGCCAGCAGCCAAGATCCGGCTAGCCGAGGGACCGGGGAGCTGTTTTTT CASSQDPASRGTGELFF . TRBJ2-2 . TRBV4-2 17
TGTGCCAGCAGCATTCGGACGGCGGAGACCCAGTACTTC CASSIRTAETQYF . TRBJ2-5 once TRBV11-3 13
TGTGCCAGCAGTTACGGGGGGAGCAATCAGCCCCAGCATTTT CASSYGGSNQPQHF . TRBJ1-5 . TRBV6-6 14
TGCGCCAGCAGCTTTACAGGGGAAAGCTCCTACGAGCAGTACTTC CASSFTGESSYEQYF TRBD1 TRBJ2-7 . TRBV5-1 15
TGTGCCACCAAATCCGGGACTAGCGGGAGCCCATACTCCTACGAGCAGTACTTC CATKSGTSGSPYSYEQYF TRBD2 TRBJ2-7 . TRBV6-4 18
TGTGCCAGCAGCCAGCGGGCAGAAAAATACGAGCAGTACTTC CASSQRAEKYEQYF . TRBJ2-7 . TRBV6-6 14
TGTGCCAGCTCACCCAGACTAGCGGGGGGCTACAATGAGCAGTTCTTC CASSPRLAGGYNEQFF TRBD2 TRBJ2-1 . TRBV18 16
TGTGCCAGCAGCCAAGCAGGGGGCTTTGGCAATGAGCAGTTCTTC CASSQAGGFGNEQFF TRBD1 TRBJ2-1 . TRBV9 15
TGTGCCAGCCATGGACAGGGGATTACTGAAGCTTTCTTT CASHGQGITEAFF TRBD1 TRBJ1-1 . TRBV25-1 13
TGTGCCAGCAGCTTATCCCCCGACTACGAGCAGTACTTC CASSLSPDYEQYF . TRBJ2-7 few TRBV7-6 13
TGTGCCAGCAGTCTTCAGCGAGGAGATAATGAAAAACTGTTTTTT CASSLQRGDNEKLFF . TRBJ1-4 . TRBV27 15
TGCGCCAGCAGCTTGGCCAAGGCGGGCGAGCAGTACTTC CASSLAKAGEQYF . TRBJ2-7 . TRBV5-1 13
TGTGCCACCAGCAGAGATGGACCGGGGGCGCGAAATCAGCCCCAGCATTTT CATSRDGPGARNQPQHF . TRBJ1-5 . TRBV15 17
TGTGCCAGCAGTGACACGGACTATGGCGAGCAGTACTTC CASSDTDYGEQYF . TRBJ2-7 few TRBV6-4 13
TGTGCCAGCAGCTGGCGGCGGGGCAATGAGCAGTTCTTC CASSWRRGNEQFF . TRBJ2-1 . TRBV7-2 13
TGTGCCAGCAGCTTGGCCTCGCCCTCGGGGGGCTACACCTTC CASSLASPSGGYTF . TRBJ1-2 . TRBV5-6 14
TGTGCTAGTGGCCGGGGGGCCTACGAGCAGTACTTC CASGRGAYEQYF TRBD2 TRBJ2-7 . TRBV12-5 12
TGCAGCGTCACCATACCGTTCGGACAGGGGGGCTCCAATGAGCAGTTCTTC CSVTIPFGQGGSNEQFF TRBD1 TRBJ2-1 . TRBV29-1 17
TGTGCCATCAGTGGGGGAACACGAAAAGAGACCCAGTACTTC CAISGGTRKETQYF . TRBJ2-5 . TRBV10-3 14
TGTGCCAGTAGTATCTCTGCGGGAGGCTCCACAGATACGCAGTATTTT CASSISAGGSTDTQYF TRBD2 TRBJ2-3 . TRBV19 16
TGTGCCAGCAGCCCGGGACTAGCGGAAAACACCGGGGAGCTGTTTTTT CASSPGLAENTGELFF TRBD2 TRBJ2-2 . TRBV5-4 16
TGTGCCAGCAGCTTGGCTTCTGAAGCTTTCTTT CASSLASEAFF . TRBJ1-1 . TRBV5-4 11
TGTGCCAGCAGTGAGTTGGGTCAGGGTGGAAACGAGCAGTACTTC CASSELGQGGNEQYF . TRBJ2-7 . TRBV25-1 15
TGTGCCAGCAGCTTGGAGTTTGATGAGCAGTTCTTC CASSLEFDEQFF . TRBJ2-1 . TRBV5-4 12